This paragraph covers one T cell receptor (beta chain) sequence. Its target is unknown. Primers for the PCR totalled 60 Vbeta and 13 Jbeta. Generated by immunoSEQ multiplex PCR, the TCRdb table keeps only in-frame clones and is missing some. The sample has roughly 93,000 clones; around 78% are singletons. This entry is derived from a study of cytomegalovirus exposure and HLA in healthy donors. Study at large: Most donors, roughly 84% of a few hundred genotyped, fell in the Caucasian-associated ancestry cluster.

Study conclusions and caveats: Several of the most significant clusters appeared linked to common viral pathogens, based on a later analysis. V segments that were indistinguishable, TRBV6-2 and TRBV6-3 among them, were omitted from analysis.

CDR3 length: 16 residues. V was trimmed by 5 bases and J by 0 bases, leaving 16 bases between them. CDR1 and CDR2 (germline): SEHNR, FQNEAQ (reference sequence). The source is a man aged 25 to 45 in good health and CMV-seronegative. The chain has TRBV7-9 and TRBJ1-1, with D perhaps TRBD1 (5 bases). Sequencing was done on a sample of PBMCs. The CDR3: CASSPGGQGMNTEAFF. In DNA form, the CDR3 reads TGTGCCAGCAGCCCTGGTGGGCAGGGCATGAACACTGAAGCTTTCTTT.